A single TCR beta chain is shown here with its context. Its antigen is undetermined. This entry comes from a study of cytomegalovirus exposure and HLA in healthy donors. Study-wide points: The classifier was said to identify cytomegalovirus status with high specificity and sensitivity.

Germline loops: CDR1 ENHRY, CDR2 SYGVKD. J gave up 7 bases and V 7 bases, and 9 bases lay outside the gene matches. This CDR3 has 14 amino acids. Primers for the PCR totalled 60 Vbeta and 13 Jbeta. Assay: immunoSEQ multiplex PCR; the TCRdb copy retains only in-frame clones and omits some. The sample has 75,000 to 100,000 clones; around 74% are singletons. Sequencing was performed on PBMCs. J is TRBJ2-1 and V is TRBV10-3; 8 nucleotides align to TRBD2. This clonotype was sampled from a female donor in good health and CMV-seropositive. CDR3 loop: CAITAGGSPNEQFF. The CDR3 DNA reads TGTGCCATCACCGCGGGAGGTAGTCCAAATGAGCAGTTCTTC.